This T cell receptor (beta chain) stems from a study of PD-1 blockade in classical Hodgkin lymphoma (dated by TCRdb to about 2020). Study-wide context: Nivolumab dosing was 3 mg/kg intravenously every 2 weeks, continuing until either disease progression or unacceptable toxicity. To define a peripheral blood immune signature of response to PD-1 blockade in classical Hodgkin lymphoma, the study combined TCR beta sequencing with CyTOF. General conclusions and limits of the study: By C4D1, a significant rise was seen in CD4+ TCR diversity but not in CD8+ TCR diversity (p=0.0027 vs p=0.16), and the rise was most apparent among complete responders (p=0.02). Baseline diversity similar to that of newly diagnosed patients was observed in trial patients achieving complete response, whereas significantly lower diversity was observed in partial responders and progressors. Lower diversity was observed in patients in whom nivolumab was started less than 1 year after ASCT, and these patients were excluded from later analyses so that confounding by immune reconstitution would be avoided. The study was limited to a single clinical trial cohort, and causes of repertoire differences, possibly disease activity or prior therapy, remained undefined. Newly diagnosed patients were reported to have lower baseline TCR diversity than healthy donors, and relapsed/refractory patients were reported to have lower baseline TCR diversity still.

This clone was recorded a few times. The target of this receptor is not known. No per-base quality is available; no much larger clone lies one base away. Genomic DNA was isolated using the Qiagen DNeasy kit from unsorted PBMCs as well as from negatively selected CD4+ and CD8+ fractions. TCR beta CDR3 regions were amplified by immunoSEQ multiplex PCR using primers annealing to V and J segments. Amplification bias was minimized using a synthetic immune receptor repertoire, and residual bias was removed computationally after sequencing. The study's own analysis went as follows. Repertoire diversity was quantified as the Shannon entropy index using custom Python scripts. Unsorted, CD4+ and CD8+ repertoires were examined separately, except in combined analyses, for which CD4+ and CD8+ sequences were merged in silico. A clone counted as expanded when the clone's frequency after treatment rose at least 2-fold relative to C1D1, and clones undetected at baseline were given a pseudocount of 0.5. Singleton clones were defined as clones with 0 or 1 copy at C1D1, and non-singleton clones were defined as clones with 2 or more copies. By matching protein sequences in sorted samples from the same patient, clones expanded in unsorted samples were annotated as CD4+, CD8+ or unknown. Wilcoxon tests on paired samples were used to test diversity changes from C1D1 to C4D1. The table was pulled from immuneACCESS by TCRdb, which kept in-frame rearrangements only. Such tables lose some clones; where checked, under half of the loss comes from unresolved V genes, and the rest has no known cause. Clone size and V and J calls were adopted from that table, with D and trimming inferred from the DNA. This sample comprises 10,000 to 15,000 clones, approximately 80% of them detected only once. The ten biggest clones cover around 0.92% of the sample.

CDR1 and CDR2 (LGHNA, YSLEER) derive from the germline V gene. The germline ends are 12 bases apart after V is trimmed by 3 bases and J by 9 bases. From cysteine to phenylalanine, the CDR3 is 13 amino acids long. Only CDR3 DNA remains: 39 bases, in frame from the first base. The time point label on this specimen signifies: cycle 4 day 1 (C4D1), after less than 7 weeks of nivolumab. All trial patients had relapsed after autologous stem cell transplantation, with cohorts A, B and C differing in prior brentuximab vedotin exposure. CD4+ T cells were purified from thawed PBMCs by magnetic negative selection with a Miltenyi CD4+ T cell isolation kit. The trial cohort comprised more than 55 patients with relapsed/refractory classical Hodgkin lymphoma whose best overall responses were complete response, partial response or progressive disease. Trial patients were treated with single-agent nivolumab in the multi-cohort phase II CheckMate 205 trial. An independent review committee assessed best overall response by applying the 2007 International Working Group response criteria. Trial PBMCs were collected just before the start of nivolumab (C1D1) and during therapy at cycle 2 day 1 and cycle 4 day 1. Peripheral blood was collected in 8 mL Vacutainer Cell Preparation Tubes, from which PBMCs were isolated by centrifugation and then cryopreserved. Purified CD4+ and CD8+ fractions were prepared only for cases where an additional PBMC sample was available. On LS columns in a quadroMACS separator, the magnetically labelled cells were depleted, and the flow-through was collected as the purified fraction.

This receptor was obtained from a human donor with classical Hodgkin lymphoma. This receptor chain uses TRBV4-3 and TRBJ1-5; a tentative D call is TRBD1 (5 bases match). The material was CD4+ T cells from blood, obtained before the fourth cycle of nivolumab. Read as DNA, the sequence is TGCGCCAGCAGCCATGAATGGGGGAGGCCCCAGCATTTT. Its protein is CASSHEWGRPQHF.